The 18 T cell receptor beta chains below all came from one sample that was sequenced in a study of blood T cell repertoires in COVID-19. The repertoire was sequenced with immunoSEQ multiplex PCR; TCRdb's copy has only in-frame clones and lacks some. The sample yields around 120,000 clones, approximately 80% seen once. Sequences were obtained from peripheral blood. These receptors all come from a man in his 70s with acute or convalescent COVID-19.

The chain is built from TRBV4-1 and TRBJ2-1; 7 bases agree with TRBD1. This CDR3 is built from 16 residues. The V gene end was trimmed by 4 bases and the J gene end by 3 bases; junction bases not matched to a gene: 9. From germline, CDR1 is MGHRA and CDR2 YSYEKL. For the CDR3, the DNA is TGCGCCAGCAGCCCCCCCCCGACAGGGTTCTACAATGAGCAGTTCTTC. Its translation is CASSPPPTGFYNEQFF.

The sample holds a few counts of this clone. The V gene is TRBV3-1 (or the pseudogene TRBV3-2), the J gene TRBJ2-4; tentative D call: TRBD2 (5 bases). Trimming stripped 7 bases from V and 0 bases from J, with 7 bases between. Per the germline V gene, CDR1 is LGHDT and CDR2 is YNNKEL (reference sequence). The CDR3 extends over 13 amino acids. The CDR3 sequence is CASKGGAKNIQYF. DNA for the CDR3: TGTGCCAGCAAAGGAGGAGCCAAAAACATTCAGTACTTC.

The rearrangement joins TRBV7-2 to TRBJ1-1; D remains unclear. Germline CDR1 is SGHTA and CDR2 is FQGNSA. This CDR3 has 14 amino acids. With 2 bases removed from V and 0 bases from J, the gap between germline ends came to 7 bases. Here the CDR3 reads CASSLNRMNTEAFF. The DNA of the CDR3 is TGTGCCAGCAGCTTAAACAGAATGAACACTGAAGCTTTCTTT. The full variable domain, completed using reference TRBV7-2 and TRBJ1-1, is GAGVSQSPSNKVTEKGKDVELRCDPISGHTALYWYRQSLGQGLEFLIYFQGNSAPDKSGLPSDRFSAERTGGSVSTLTIQRTQQEDSAVYLCASSLNRMNTEAFFGQGTRLTVV.

V gene TRBV4-1 combines with J gene TRBJ1-2; a possible D gene is TRBD1 (6 bases). V was trimmed by 2 bases and J by 7 bases, leaving 14 bases between them. The CDR3 consists of 14 residues. The germline V gene has CDR1 MGHRA and CDR2 YSYEKL. The CDR3 DNA is TGCGCCAGCAGCCAAATGGACAGTCTCTTTGGCTACACCTTC. Encoded protein: CASSQMDSLFGYTF.

The V gene is TRBV28, the J gene TRBJ1-5, with a weak D call TRBD1 (6 bases). V lost 7 bases and J lost 2, with 9 bases in between. The CDR3 is 13 residues long. Germline loops: CDR1 MDHEN, CDR2 SYDVKM. Here the CDR3 DNA reads TGTGCCAGCATCGAGGGGGGCAATCAGCCCCAGCATTTT. Translation gives CASIEGGNQPQHF.

The chain links TRBV19 to TRBJ1-2; no reliable D call. The CDR3 has 13 amino acids. Germline V gene lookup returns CDR1 LNHDA and CDR2 SQIVND (reference sequence). The V end lost 5 bases, the J end lost 7 bases, and 14 bases lay between the germline ends. CDR3 loop: CASSHGGFAGYTF. CDR3 nucleotides: TGTGCCAGTAGTCATGGAGGGTTCGCTGGCTACACCTTC.

This sequence joins TRBV28 and TRBJ1-4; 7 bases line up with TRBD1. With V trimmed by 5 bases and J by 0 bases, 15 bases remained unmatched. CDR1 MDHEN and CDR2 SYDVKM come from the germline V gene. This CDR3 has 19 amino acids. The CDR3 is CASSPSEGGGGATNEKLFF. CDR3 sequence (DNA): TGTGCCAGCAGTCCTAGCGAAGGGGGCGGAGGGGCAACTAATGAAAAACTGTTTTTT. Variable domain in full (rest from reference TRBV28 and TRBJ1-4): DVKVTQSSRYLVKRTGEKVFLECVQDMDHENMFWYRQDPGLGLRLIYFSYDVKMKEKGDIPEGYSVSREKKERFSLILESASTNQTSMYLCASSPSEGGGGATNEKLFFGSGTQLSVL.

This clone has just one count. The CDR3 DNA reads TGTGCCTGTTCCGGAGCAGCTAACTATGGCTACACCTTC. This sequence encodes CACSGAANYGYTF. This chain links TRBV19 with TRBJ1-2; D not certain. The CDR3 covers 13 residues. The germline V gene has CDR1 LNHDA and CDR2 SQIVND (reference sequence). V dropped 11 bases and J dropped 0 bases, with 13 bases sitting between them.

V usage is TRBV13 and J usage is TRBJ1-1, with D tentatively TRBD1 (5 bases). Germline V gives CDR1 PRHDT, CDR2 FYEKMQ (reference sequence). This CDR3 comprises 13 residues. V lost 5 bases and J 4 bases, leaving 11 bases between the germline ends. CDR3: CASSTQEFTEAFF. CDR3 coding DNA: TGTGCCAGCAGCACACAGGAATTCACTGAAGCTTTCTTT. Variable domain in full (rest from reference TRBV13 and TRBJ1-1): AAGVIQSPRHLIKEKRETATLKCYPIPRHDTVYWYQQGPGQDPQFLISFYEKMQSDKGSIPDRFSAQQFSDYHSELNMSSLELGDSALYFCASSTQEFTEAFFGQGTRLTVV.

The rearrangement joins TRBV19 to TRBJ1-2, with D perhaps TRBD1 (5 bases). Trimming removed 4 bases at V and 7 bases at J, with 22 bases between. CDR1 LNHDA and CDR2 SQIVND come from the germline V gene (reference sequence). This CDR3 contains 16 residues. CDR3: CASSTSPGLSTGGYTF. The CDR3 coding sequence is TGTGCCAGTAGTACCTCGCCGGGACTCTCCACCGGTGGCTACACCTTC.

V is TRBV2 and J is TRBJ2-3; 11 nucleotides line up with TRBD2. V was clipped by 6 bases and J by 4 bases; unmatched bases: 12. Germline CDR1 reads SNHLY; CDR2 reads FYNNEI. This CDR3 has 17 amino acids. For the CDR3, the DNA is TGTGCCAGCAGCCTCACGGCTAGCGGGGGGTGGGCAGATACGCAGTATTTT. This codes for CASSLTASGGWADTQYF.

The J gene is TRBJ1-2, the V gene TRBV7-9; 9 nucleotides line up with TRBD1. CDR3 length equals 14 residues. The ends lost 5 bases at V and 3 bases at J; junction bases unmatched: 4. Germline loops: CDR1 SEHNR, CDR2 FQNEAQ (reference sequence). The CDR3 loop is CASSGGQGYYGYTF. The CDR3 DNA reads as TGTGCCAGCAGCGGTGGACAGGGGTACTATGGCTACACCTTC.

The rearrangement links TRBV6-5 to TRBJ2-7; possibly TRBD2 for D (5 bases). CDR1 and CDR2 (germline): MNHEY, SVGAGI. CDR3 length equals 14 residues. Trimming left V 8 bases short and J 3 bases short, with 17 bases between. CDR3 sequence: CASRRSTGLYEQYF. CDR3 nucleotides: TGTGCCAGCCGTCGGTCTACCGGACTCTACGAGCAGTACTTC.

V is TRBV30 and J is TRBJ2-2; 10 nucleotides agree with TRBD1. V lost 8 bases, J lost 3 bases, and 6 bases stayed unmatched. The germline V gene encodes CDR1 GTSNPN and CDR2 SVGIG (reference sequence). This CDR3 is built from 14 residues. The chain's CDR3 is CAGGGQGYTGELFF. CDR3 nucleotides: TGTGCCGGGGGGGGACAGGGGTACACCGGGGAGCTGTTTTTT.

This chain joins TRBV19 and TRBJ2-2, with 8 bases lining up with TRBD1. V shed 6 bases, J shed 1 base, and the junction held 4 bases outside the gene matches. The CDR3 length is 15 residues. Germline values: CDR1 LNHDA, CDR2 SQIVND (reference sequence). The DNA of the CDR3 is TGTGCCAGTAGGACCGGGACAGGGAACACCGGGGAGCTGTTTTTT. It yields the protein CASRTGTGNTGELFF. The full variable domain, completed using reference TRBV19 and TRBJ2-2, is DGGITQSPKYLFRKEGQNVTLSCEQNLNHDAMYWYRQDPGQGLRLIYYSQIVNDFQKGDIAEGYSVSREKKESFPLTVTSAQKNPTAFYLCASRTGTGNTGELFFGEGSRLTVL.

This chain uses TRBV6-2 or TRBV6-3 with TRBJ2-5, with D perhaps TRBD2 (6 bases). CDR1 is MNHEY, CDR2 SVGEGT, per germline. The CDR3 loop spans 16 amino acids. The ends were cut back, 6 bases at V and 10 bases at J, with 27 bases in the middle. CDR3 coding DNA: TGTGCCAGCAGCGACCCACAGCGGGTCATTGCCCCATTCCAGTACTTC. This translates into CASSDPQRVIAPFQYF.

This clone occurred once. For the CDR3, the DNA is TGTGCCAGCACCAGTGGGCAGGGAAACAATCAGCCCCAGCATTTT. This encodes CASTSGQGNNQPQHF. This rearrangement joins TRBV7-2 to TRBJ1-5; the D gene is possibly TRBD1 (5 bases). Germline V gene data show CDR1 as SGHTA and CDR2 as FQGNSA. This CDR3 has 15 residues. V lost 7 bases and J 3 bases, leaving 16 bases between the germline ends.

The rearrangement links TRBV6-1 to TRBJ1-5; 8 bases agree with TRBD1. This CDR3 spans 14 amino acids. Germline CDR1 is MNHNS and CDR2 is SASEGT. J gave up 6 bases and V 3 bases, and 4 bases lay outside the gene matches. The CDR3 sequence: CASSETTGVQPQHF. The CDR3 coding sequence is TGTGCCAGCAGTGAGACGACAGGGGTTCAGCCCCAGCATTTT.